The 23 T cell receptor beta chains given below trace back to one sample, sequenced in a study of OX40 agonist ivuxolimab in advanced cancers. Assay used: immunoSEQ multiplex PCR; TCRdb lists only in-frame clones, some missing. The sample lists tens of thousands of clones; roughly 85% were seen once. The specimen comprised CD4+ or CD8+ T cells sorted from blood, sampled in a trial of the OX40 agonist ivuxolimab. The receptor source for this set is an adult with an advanced solid tumor such as melanoma, head and neck, liver or kidney cancer.

The chain couples TRBV6-1 to TRBJ2-7; tentative D call: TRBD1 (6 bases). Per germline, CDR1 MNHNS and CDR2 SASEGT. The V and J ends lost 10 bases and 3 bases respectively, with 16 bases between them. The CDR3 is 13 amino acids. The CDR3 loop is CAIRGLSYYEQYF. In DNA form, the CDR3 reads TGTGCCATCAGGGGCCTATCTTACTACGAGCAGTACTTC.

This clone was picked up one time. The chain uses TRBV7-2 and TRBJ2-7; unclear D gene. From germline, CDR1 is SGHTA and CDR2 FQGNSA. The CDR3 has 11 residues. V dropped 5 bases and J dropped 6 bases, with 8 bases sitting between them. CDR3 sequence: CASSPGREQYF. CDR3 DNA: TGTGCCAGCAGCCCCGGCCGCGAGCAGTACTTC.

CDR3 nucleotides: TGTGCCAGCAGTTGGTCCTACTCTGGGGCCAACGTCCTGACTTTC. As protein: CASSWSYSGANVLTF. This rearrangement joins TRBV2 to TRBJ2-6, with D unclear. The germline V and J ends were trimmed by 5 bases and 0 bases, with 8 bases remaining between them. CDR3 length equals 15 residues. CDR1 and CDR2 (germline): SNHLY, FYNNEI. The full variable domain, in which reference TRBV2 and TRBJ2-6 provide the parts outside the CDR3, is EPEVTQTPSHQVTQMGQEVILRCVPISNHLYFYWYRQILGQKVEFLVSFYNNEISEKSEIFDDQFSVERPDGSNFTLKIRSTKLEDSAMYFCASSWSYSGANVLTFGAGSRLTVL.

V usage is TRBV2 and J usage is TRBJ2-3; 9 nucleotides align to TRBD2. Trimming cost V 6 bases and J 1 base; bases outside gene matches: 5. The germline gives CDR1 SNHLY, CDR2 FYNNEI. This CDR3 spans 15 amino acids. The CDR3 is CASSAWTSGTDTQYF. In nucleotides, the CDR3 is TGTGCCAGCAGCGCCTGGACTAGCGGCACAGATACGCAGTATTTT.

This clone was detected a few times. The V and J genes are TRBV18 and TRBJ1-2, with 9 bases lining up with TRBD1. V dropped 3 bases and J dropped 8; count of bases not matched to a gene: 13. There are 16 residues in the CDR3. Germline V gene lookup returns CDR1 KGHSH and CDR2 LQKENI. The chain's CDR3 is CASSPSAGTGYGGYTF. CDR3 nucleotide sequence: TGTGCCAGCTCACCTTCCGCCGGGACAGGGTACGGAGGCTACACCTTC.

The chain carries TRBV10-3 and TRBJ1-3; 9 positions agree with TRBD1. This CDR3 comprises 17 residues. Losses at the gene ends were 4 bases for V and 0 bases for J; bases not matched to a gene: 7. Germline CDR1 is ENHRY and CDR2 is SYGVKD. The CDR3 region is CAISARTGAFSGNTIYF. CDR3 coding DNA: TGTGCCATCAGTGCCCGGACAGGGGCTTTCTCTGGAAACACCATATATTTT.

The chain is built from TRBV19 and TRBJ1-5; 8 bases fit TRBD1. V trimming: 8 bases; J trimming: 2 bases; junction bases outside the gene matches: 5. CDR1 and CDR2 (germline): LNHDA, SQIVND (reference sequence). The CDR3 runs 14 residues. This CDR3 reads CASRTGWRNQPQHF. DNA of the CDR3: TGTGCCAGTCGGACAGGGTGGCGCAATCAGCCCCAGCATTTT.

J is TRBJ1-4 and V is TRBV2; the D gene is possibly TRBD1 (5 bases). The CDR3 is 14 residues long. The V and J ends lost 1 base and 7 bases respectively, with 10 bases between them. The germline CDR1 and CDR2 sequences are SNHLY and FYNNEI. Here the CDR3 DNA reads TGTGCCAGCAGTGAAGGCAGGGAGGGTGAAAAACTGTTTTTT. It is translated as CASSEGREGEKLFF.

The chain combines TRBV14 with TRBJ1-4, with unresolved D. Trimming stripped 4 bases from V and 8 bases from J, with 14 bases between. Germline V lookup: CDR1 SGHDN, CDR2 FVKESK. The CDR3 totals 14 residues. CDR3 nucleotide sequence: TGTGCCAGCAGCCCCCTCGTCGCTTGGGAAAAACTGTTTTTT. Its protein is CASSPLVAWEKLFF.

The J gene is TRBJ1-1, the V gene TRBV5-3; D remains ambiguous. TRBV5-3 is assigned to the ORF class and has an uncertain function. This CDR3 has 12 residues. The V end lost 0 bases, the J end lost 11 bases, and 11 bases lay between the germline ends. The CDR3 DNA follows: TGTGCCAGAAGCTTGGCGATCGCGGAGGCTTTCTTT. This sequence encodes CARSLAIAEAFF.

The rearrangement joins TRBV14 to TRBJ2-7; 7 bases match TRBD1. The length of the CDR3 is 12 residues. CDR1 SGHDN and CDR2 FVKESK come from the germline V gene. Losses at the gene ends were 5 bases for V and 5 bases for J; bases not matched to a gene: 3. DNA of the CDR3: TGTGCCAGCAGCGAACAGGGGAACGAGCAGTACTTC. Encoded protein: CASSEQGNEQYF.

This chain uses TRBV14 with TRBJ1-1; D unclear. The V end was cut by 4 bases, the J end by 13 bases, with 22 bases between. Germline V gene data show CDR1 as SGHDN and CDR2 as FVKESK. The CDR3 spans 14 residues. CDR3 protein: CASSPHRDSSMGFF. The CDR3 region has the DNA TGTGCCAGCAGCCCGCATAGAGACTCCTCGATGGGTTTCTTT.

CDR3 coding DNA: TGTGCCAGCAGTGAAAGCACAGCGATGAATTCACCCCTCCACTTT. It translates to CASSESTAMNSPLHF. The chain recombines TRBV6-1 with TRBJ1-6; D uncertain. V shed 2 bases and J shed 7 bases, with 12 bases lying between them. CDR1 is MNHNS, CDR2 SASEGT, per germline. This CDR3 has 15 residues.

V gene TRBV4-1 combines with J gene TRBJ1-5; possibly TRBD1 for D (5 bases). The CDR3 is 17 residues long. Trimming took off 0 bases at V and 0 bases at J, with 12 bases between the two ends. Germline CDR1 and CDR2: MGHRA and YSYEKL. The CDR3 coding sequence is TGCGCCAGCAGCCAAGAAGGGGCAGTCCTTAGCAATCAGCCCCAGCATTTT. Its protein product is CASSQEGAVLSNQPQHF.

A single count supports this clone. This chain connects TRBV5-1 to TRBJ1-6; 7 nucleotides agree with TRBD1. Unmatched junction bases numbered 13, after V lost 4 bases and J lost 9 bases. The CDR3 contains 16 residues. Germline lookup yields CDR1 SGHRS and CDR2 YFSETQ. The CDR3 here is CASSPVQQGSGSPLHF. The CDR3 coding sequence is TGCGCCAGCAGCCCGGTTCAACAGGGGAGCGGTTCACCCCTCCACTTT.

Details on this clone: One junction end disagrees with the germline gene, perhaps due to a read error. The chain couples TRBV2 to TRBJ2-7; 14 bases map to TRBD2. The germline V gene encodes CDR1 SNHLY and CDR2 FYNNEI. This CDR3 region has 15 residues. The CDR3 DNA reads as TGTGCCAGCAGTGAAACAGGGACTAGCGGGAGTTCAATGCGGTTC. This gives the protein CASSETGTSGSSMRF. Full variable domain (missing parts from reference TRBV2 and TRBJ2-7): EPEVTQTPSHQVTQMGQEVILRCVPISNHLYFYWYRQILGQKVEFLVSFYNNEISEKSEIFDDQFSVERPDGSNFTLKIRSTKLEDSAMYFCASSETGTSGSSMRFGPGTRLTVT.

This clone has a single count. V and J are TRBV5-8 and TRBJ1-3; D not resolved. CDR1 is SGHTS and CDR2 is YDEGEE in the germline V gene. V was trimmed by 4 bases and J by 1 base, leaving 12 bases between them. The CDR3 has 15 amino acids. Here the CDR3 DNA reads TGTGCCAGCAGCCTGAACGCGGGATCTGGAAACACCATATATTTT. As protein: CASSLNAGSGNTIYF.

This clone was observed once. The V and J genes are TRBV5-1 and TRBJ2-7; 7 bases match TRBD1. Germline CDR1 SGHRS, CDR2 YFSETQ. This CDR3 has 15 amino acids. V dropped 1 base and J dropped 3; count of bases not matched to a gene: 7. Written as DNA, the CDR3 is TGCGCCAGCAGCTTGATGGACAGGAATTACTACGAGCAGTACTTC. Residues: CASSLMDRNYYEQYF.

In its sample, this clone was seen once. The chain has TRBV5-6 and TRBJ2-7, with D perhaps TRBD1 (6 bases). This CDR3 has 15 amino acids. V lost 6 bases, J lost 2 bases, and 18 bases lay in between. CDR1 SGHDT and CDR2 YYEEEE come from the germline V gene. The DNA of the CDR3 is TGTGCCAGCACCACCCCGTTTGGGGACACCTACGAGCAGTACTTC. Its translation is CASTTPFGDTYEQYF.

This chain links TRBV7-2 with TRBJ2-7; the D is unclear. V was pared by 0 bases and J by 4 bases, with 10 bases between. The CDR3 sequence is 14 residues long. CDR1 is SGHTA, CDR2 FQGNSA, per germline. The CDR3 protein is CASSLAPVEYEQYF. The CDR3 nucleotides read TGTGCCAGCAGCTTAGCCCCGGTAGAGTACGAGCAGTACTTC.

This clone is a singleton in its sample. This chain joins TRBV10-3 and TRBJ2-2; 11 positions agree with TRBD1. The CDR3 is made up of 16 amino acids. Germline CDR1 is ENHRY and CDR2 is SYGVKD. Trimming at V came to 5 bases and at J to 5 bases, leaving 7 bases not matched to a gene. The CDR3 reads CAISTRGTGGTGELFF. The DNA for the CDR3 is TGTGCCATCAGTACGAGAGGGACAGGGGGTACCGGGGAGCTGTTTTTT.

The chain has TRBV5-1 and TRBJ2-2; maybe TRBD2 (6 bases). Germline V gene data show CDR1 as SGHRS and CDR2 as YFSETQ. V dropped 5 bases and J dropped 2 bases, with 13 bases sitting between them. CDR3 length: 15 residues. The CDR3 nucleotides read TGCGCCAGCAGACGGGGGACGGGAAACACCGGGGAGCTGTTTTTT. Amino acid sequence: CASRRGTGNTGELFF.

The chain carries TRBV7-9 and TRBJ1-1; D possibly corresponds to TRBD1 (5 bases). The CDR3 is made up of 15 amino acids. V lost 6 bases and J 1 base, leaving 15 bases between the germline ends. Germline V gives CDR1 SEHNR, CDR2 FQNEAQ (reference sequence). The CDR3 here is CASRTRAGGNTEAFF. The CDR3 DNA sequence: TGTGCCAGCAGGACCAGGGCAGGCGGGAACACTGAAGCTTTCTTT.